Listed here are 18 T cell receptor beta chains from one sample, sequenced in a study of blood T cell repertoires in COVID-19. Assay used: immunoSEQ multiplex PCR; TCRdb lists only in-frame clones, some missing. Of 250,000 to 350,000 clones in the sample, approximately 90% were seen once. Sequenced: peripheral blood. These receptor sequences come from a woman aged 55-75 years with acute or convalescent COVID-19.

V gene TRBV15 combines with J gene TRBJ1-4, with 7 bases identical to TRBD1. Germline trimming cut 3 bases from V and 0 bases from J; bases unmatched to any gene: 7. The CDR3 totals 17 residues. Germline CDR1 reads LNHNV; CDR2 reads YYDKDF (reference sequence). CDR3 in amino acids: CATSSFGDSPTNEKLFF. Written as DNA, the CDR3 is TGTGCCACCAGCAGTTTTGGGGACAGCCCAACTAATGAAAAACTGTTTTTT.

The chain has TRBV12-3 or TRBV12-4 and TRBJ1-5, with D possibly matching TRBD1 (5 bases). The V end was cut by 3 bases, the J end by 5 bases, with 5 bases between. This CDR3 contains 12 residues. CDR3 sequence: CASSFRDQPQHF. The CDR3 region has the DNA TGTGCCAGCAGTTTCAGGGATCAGCCCCAGCATTTT.

The chain carries TRBV30 and TRBJ2-7; D possibly corresponds to TRBD1 (6 bases). Germline V gives CDR1 GTSNPN, CDR2 SVGIG (reference sequence). The CDR3 contains 14 residues. Trimming cost V 0 bases and J 2 bases, with 11 bases left between them. The CDR3 spells CAWSVGRGTYEQYF. CDR3 bases: TGTGCCTGGAGTGTAGGCAGGGGCACCTACGAGCAGTACTTC.

V gene TRBV19 combines with J gene TRBJ1-1; possibly TRBD1 for D (5 bases). Trimming cost V 4 bases and J 6 bases, with 21 bases left between them. This CDR3 has 16 residues. The germline gives CDR1 LNHDA, CDR2 SQIVND (reference sequence). The CDR3 DNA follows: TGTGCCAGTAGTACCTTGGCGGGACGGATGATTGCTGAAGCTTTCTTT. Its translation: CASSTLAGRMIAEAFF.

This chain connects TRBV27 to TRBJ1-2; D perhaps matches TRBD1 (5 bases). The germline gives CDR1 MNHEY, CDR2 SMNVEV (reference sequence). The ends were cut back, 7 bases at V and 2 bases at J, with 11 bases in the middle. This CDR3 region has 13 residues. The CDR3 here is CASTRGGNYGYTF. The CDR3, as DNA: TGTGCCAGCACGCGGGGGGGGAACTATGGCTACACCTTC.

The chain employs TRBV5-8 and TRBJ2-2; D is uncertain. Germline lookup yields CDR1 SGHTS and CDR2 YDEGEE. Deletions cut 0 bases from V and 4 bases from J, with 10 bases between. The CDR3 sequence is 15 residues long. CDR3 coding DNA: TGTGCCAGCAGCTTGGGCGCCGACTTCACCGGGGAGCTGTTTTTT. This encodes CASSLGADFTGELFF.

V is TRBV24-1 and J is TRBJ2-3; 11 bases line up with TRBD1. CDR1 is KGHDR, CDR2 SFDVKD, per germline. V lost 7 bases, J lost 6 bases, and 5 bases stayed unmatched. The CDR3 totals 14 residues. CDR3 nucleotides: TGTGCCACCAGCGGGACAGGGGGAGCGGATACGCAGTATTTT. Translation: CATSGTGGADTQYF.

This clone was observed a single time. This sequence joins TRBV30 and TRBJ2-1, with TRBD1 matching 8 bases. Per the germline V gene, CDR1 is GTSNPN and CDR2 is SVGIG (reference sequence). Trimming removed 5 bases from V and 7 bases from J; junction bases left unmatched: 4. The CDR3 sequence is 12 residues long. In DNA, the CDR3 is TGTGCCTGGGCAGACAGGGGTAATGAGCAGTTCTTC. The encoded protein is CAWADRGNEQFF.

J is TRBJ2-1 and V is TRBV9, with 10 nucleotides matching TRBD1. The ends lost 6 bases at V and 3 bases at J; junction bases unmatched: 9. This CDR3 has 16 amino acids. Germline values: CDR1 SGDLS, CDR2 YYNGEE. Here the CDR3 reads CASTSGTGDLYNEQFF. The CDR3 DNA is TGTGCCAGCACCTCAGGGACAGGGGACCTCTACAATGAGCAGTTCTTC.

The chain combines TRBV5-6 with TRBJ2-3; D call uncertain. This CDR3 contains 12 residues. Trimming removed 3 bases from V and 5 bases from J, with 7 bases in between. The germline V gene encodes CDR1 SGHDT and CDR2 YYEEEE. Here the CDR3 reads CASSSLVDTQYF. CDR3 DNA: TGTGCCAGCAGCTCTTTAGTAGATACGCAGTATTTT.

The chain has TRBV18 and TRBJ2-5; possible D gene TRBD1, 5 bases. The CDR3 is made up of 13 amino acids. The germline V gene has CDR1 KGHSH and CDR2 LQKENI. Trimming cost V 5 bases and J 3 bases, with 10 bases left between them. CDR3 coding DNA: TGTGCCAGCTCATTGGTAGGGGAAGAGACCCAGTACTTC. It encodes CASSLVGEETQYF. Variable domain in full (rest from reference TRBV18 and TRBJ2-5): NAGVMQNPRHLVRRRGQEARLRCSPMKGHSHVYWYRQLPEEGLKFMVYLQKENIIDESGMPKERFSAEFPKEGPSILRIQQVVRGDSAAYFCASSLVGEETQYFGPGTRLLVL.

J is TRBJ1-1 and V is TRBV12-3 or TRBV12-4, with TRBD1 as a possible D gene (5 bases). The germline V and J ends were trimmed by 3 bases and 10 bases, with 15 bases remaining between them. CDR3 length: 13 amino acids. The CDR3 DNA reads as TGTGCCAGCAGTTTGGGGCAGGTCCCCGGAGCTTTCTTT. Translation: CASSLGQVPGAFF.

The rearrangement uses TRBV18 and TRBJ1-4; D is uncertain. This CDR3 comprises 14 residues. The V end lost 3 bases, the J end lost 8 bases, and 13 bases lay between the germline ends. CDR1 is KGHSH, CDR2 LQKENI, per germline. Here the CDR3 reads CASSPGSREEKLFF. CDR3 coding DNA: TGTGCCAGCTCACCCGGGTCGAGGGAGGAAAAACTGTTTTTT.

The chain joins TRBV19 to TRBJ2-2; TRBD1 aligns across 9 bases. The CDR3 extends over 16 amino acids. With V trimmed by 5 bases and J by 6 bases, 10 bases remained unmatched. Germline V CDR1 and CDR2: LNHDA, SQIVND (reference sequence). CDR3 region: CASSVGQGFGAGELFF. As DNA, the CDR3 is TGTGCCAGTAGTGTTGGACAGGGGTTTGGAGCCGGGGAGCTGTTTTTT.

V gene TRBV10-3 combines with J gene TRBJ1-6; D not resolved. The V and J ends lost 4 bases and 7 bases respectively, with 11 bases between them. There are 14 residues in the CDR3. Germline V lookup: CDR1 ENHRY, CDR2 SYGVKD. In DNA form, the CDR3 reads TGTGCCATCAGTGGGCAGGCAGAGAATTCACCCCTCCACTTT. It translates to CAISGQAENSPLHF.

J is TRBJ2-5 and V is TRBV5-1, with a weak D call TRBD2 (6 bases). The V end was cut by 3 bases, the J end by 5 bases, with 17 bases between. This CDR3 has 15 residues. From germline, CDR1 is SGHRS and CDR2 YFSETQ. The CDR3 reads CASSWRDGVEETQYF. The CDR3 DNA is TGCGCCAGCAGCTGGAGGGACGGGGTTGAGGAGACCCAGTACTTC.

V and J are TRBV21-1 and TRBJ1-6; the D segment call TRBD1 is taken from the table without a DNA check. TRBV21-1 is a documented pseudogene. This CDR3 region has 15 residues. The DNA of the CDR3 is TGTGCCAGCCGCCAAGGGGACAGGGGGAATTCACCCCTCCACTTT. Its translation is CASRQGDRGNSPLHF.

The J gene is TRBJ2-3, the V gene TRBV2; 13 positions match TRBD2. The V segment lost 7 bases and the J segment 1 base; nucleotides outside the gene matches: 8. The CDR3 sequence is 17 residues long. CDR1 and CDR2 from the germline V gene are SNHLY and FYNNEI. In DNA, the CDR3 is TGTGCCAGCAACGGACTAGCGGGAGTACTTGGCACAGATACGCAGTATTTT. Amino acid sequence: CASNGLAGVLGTDTQYF.